This T cell receptor beta chain was found in a study of patients and donors after allogeneic stem cell transplantation. TCRdb re-called the RT-PCR reads through MiXCR, storing one row per CDR3 protein. The sample holds about a million distinct CDR3 sequences, more than 15% seen once. V was clipped by 1 base and J by 2 bases, with 8 bases between them. The CDR3 is 14 residues long. The germline gives CDR1 SGHTA, CDR2 FQGNSA. The chain joins TRBV7-2 to TRBJ1-1, with no clear D. This clonotype was obtained from a human donor who was either an allogeneic HSCT recipient or a stem cell or donor lymphocyte infusion donor (not recorded which). It is not recorded whose cells these are; they may come from a transplant donor. Material: blood, either unsorted or a sorted T cell fraction (not recorded which). CDR3 coding DNA: TGTGCCAGCAGCTTAGGCCTCATAAACACTGAAGCTTTCTTT. Translated: CASSLGLINTEAFF.